The 26 T cell receptor beta chains presented below share a single source sample, sequenced in a study of PD-L1 blockade in urothelial cancer. Profiling relied on immunoSEQ multiplex PCR, and the TCRdb table lists in-frame clones only, not all of them. In the table there are 25,000 to 30,000 clones, 87% of which are singletons. Sequenced material: PBMCs, taken around atezolizumab (anti-PD-L1) treatment. The receptors were sampled from a man between 45 and 60 years old with urothelial cancer.

Of note for this clone: The germline gene is not matched at one end of the junction; a read error may be the cause. The chain recombines TRBV14 with TRBJ2-7; 8 nucleotides agree with TRBD2. CDR1 is SGHDN and CDR2 is FVKESK in the germline V gene. The CDR3 loop spans 15 amino acids. Here the CDR3 reads CASSQALAGRYEQYF. DNA of the CDR3: TGTGCCAGCAGTCAAGCGCTAGCGGGCCGCTACGAGCAGTACTTC.

The chain uses TRBV25-1 and TRBJ1-6; D is undetermined. CDR3 size: 17 residues. The germline V gene has CDR1 MGHDK and CDR2 SYGVNS. V was clipped by 5 bases and J by 8 bases, with 22 bases between them. The CDR3 reads CASSPHGRQANDSPLHF. DNA of the CDR3: TGTGCCAGCAGTCCCCACGGGAGGCAGGCCAACGATTCACCCCTCCACTTT.

This clone was observed a handful of times. The chain recombines TRBV4-1 with TRBJ1-2; 7 positions match TRBD1. The length of the CDR3 is 14 residues. Trimming removed 4 bases from V and 4 bases from J; junction bases left unmatched: 6. Per the germline V gene, CDR1 is MGHRA and CDR2 is YSYEKL. CDR3 sequence reads: CASSPMGTAYGYTF. The CDR3 DNA follows: TGCGCCAGCAGCCCCATGGGGACAGCCTATGGCTACACCTTC.

The genes are TRBV27 and TRBJ2-1, with 9 positions matching TRBD2. With 3 bases clipped from V and 3 bases from J, the junction kept 6 bases outside the gene matches. The CDR3 runs to 16 residues. The germline CDR1 and CDR2 sequences are MNHEY and SMNVEV (reference sequence). CDR3 loop: CASSFGGRGDYNEQFF. Written as DNA, the CDR3 is TGTGCCAGCAGTTTCGGCGGGAGGGGCGACTACAATGAGCAGTTCTTC.

The V and J genes are TRBV10-3 and TRBJ2-3, with a tentative D call TRBD1 (6 bases). Germline assignment: CDR1 ENHRY and CDR2 SYGVKD. Trimming left V 1 base short and J 0 bases short, with 8 bases between. The CDR3 loop spans 15 amino acids. The CDR3 DNA reads TGTGCCATCAGTGAGTTGGACAGAAGCACAGATACGCAGTATTTT. It codes for CAISELDRSTDTQYF.

This chain links TRBV12-5 with TRBJ1-2, with D possibly matching TRBD1 (6 bases). Trimming removed 3 bases at V and 8 bases at J, with 19 bases between. The V gene's germline CDR1 is LGHNT and CDR2 FRNRAP. This CDR3 contains 15 residues. CDR3 sequence: CASGLGGFGLGGYTF. CDR3 bases: TGTGCTAGTGGTTTAGGGGGATTTGGACTTGGGGGCTACACCTTC.

V usage is TRBV5-1 and J usage is TRBJ2-3, with TRBD2 matching 10 bases. V was clipped by 4 bases and J by 1 base; unmatched bases: 3. Germline lookup yields CDR1 SGHRS and CDR2 YFSETQ. This CDR3 is built from 15 residues. The CDR3: CASSPLAGGTDTQYF. The CDR3 DNA reads as TGCGCCAGCAGCCCGCTAGCGGGAGGCACAGATACGCAGTATTTT.

V is TRBV6-1 and J is TRBJ2-5; 11 bases fit TRBD2. The CDR3 is made up of 15 amino acids. With V trimmed by 4 bases and J by 1 base, 2 bases remained unmatched. The V gene's germline CDR1 is MNHNS and CDR2 SASEGT. In nucleotides, the CDR3 is TGTGCCAGCAGTGCTAGCGGGGGGACCCAAGAGACCCAGTACTTC. Amino acid sequence: CASSASGGTQETQYF.

V gene TRBV7-2 combines with J gene TRBJ1-4, with 7 bases identical to TRBD1. This CDR3 has 15 residues. V shed 10 bases, J shed 15 bases, and the junction held 23 bases outside the gene matches. The germline gives CDR1 SGHTA, CDR2 FQGNSA. CDR3 sequence reads: CATLKDRDSAFGVFF. CDR3 in DNA: TGTGCCACCCTAAAAGACCGGGACAGCGCCTTTGGGGTGTTTTTT.

The J gene is TRBJ2-1, the V gene TRBV27, with 14 bases that match TRBD2. Germline assignment: CDR1 MNHEY and CDR2 SMNVEV (reference sequence). CDR3 length: 14 residues. J gave up 6 bases and V 6 bases, and 1 base lay outside the gene matches. CDR3 residues: CASRTSGGGNEQFF. In DNA form, the CDR3 reads TGTGCCAGCAGGACTAGCGGGGGGGGCAATGAGCAGTTCTTC.

The chain recombines TRBV6-5 with TRBJ1-2; 7 nucleotides agree with TRBD1. This CDR3 comprises 15 residues. Germline V gene lookup returns CDR1 MNHEY and CDR2 SVGAGI. V gave up 2 bases and J gave up 8 bases; unmatched junction bases: 11. CDR3 sequence reads: CASSYGEGGAWGYTF. CDR3 bases: TGTGCCAGCAGTTACGGGGAAGGGGGCGCTTGGGGCTACACCTTC.

The genes are TRBV6-4 and TRBJ2-3; 7 bases line up with TRBD2. Trimming took 2 bases from V and 0 from J; bases not matched to a gene: 2. The CDR3 length is 15 residues. Germline CDR1 reads MRHNA; CDR2 reads SNTAGT. CDR3 nucleotide sequence: TGTGCCAGCAGTGACGGGAGGGGCAGCACAGATACGCAGTATTTT. It encodes CASSDGRGSTDTQYF.

The chain uses TRBV5-1 and TRBJ2-5; D is ambiguous. Deletions cut 2 bases from V and 7 bases from J, with 12 bases between. The V gene's germline CDR1 is SGHRS and CDR2 YFSETQ. There are 13 residues in the CDR3. The CDR3 DNA sequence: TGCGCCAGCAGCTTCGGTCCCTCAAGGACCCAGTACTTC. Translating gives CASSFGPSRTQYF.

The J gene is TRBJ2-2, the V gene TRBV19, with 8 bases matching TRBD1. The length of the CDR3 is 17 residues. Unmatched junction bases numbered 6, after V lost 3 bases and J lost 0 bases. Germline CDR1 and CDR2: LNHDA and SQIVND (reference sequence). Written as DNA, the CDR3 is TGTGCCAGTAGTATGTCCAGGGGGCTCCCGAACACCGGGGAGCTGTTTTTT. Protein: CASSMSRGLPNTGELFF.

This clone has just one count. CDR3 sequence (DNA): TGCGCCAGCAGAACTCGGACAAGGGGCAGCTCCTACAATGAGCAGTTCTTC. It encodes CASRTRTRGSSYNEQFF. V gene TRBV5-1 combines with J gene TRBJ2-1, with D perhaps matching TRBD1 (5 bases). CDR1 SGHRS and CDR2 YFSETQ come from the germline V gene. The CDR3 is 17 residues long. Trimming took off 5 bases at V and 0 bases at J, with 18 bases between the two ends.

The V gene is TRBV13, the J gene TRBJ1-1; no firm D call. Trimming removed 4 bases from V and 3 bases from J, with 9 bases in between. Germline V gene lookup returns CDR1 PRHDT and CDR2 FYEKMQ (reference sequence). CDR3 length: 13 amino acids. CDR3 region: CASSSQRDTEAFF. The CDR3 nucleotides read TGTGCCAGCAGCTCCCAGCGAGACACTGAAGCTTTCTTT.

CDR3 nucleotides: TGTGCCTGGCTCAGGGAGGACGAGCAGTACTTC. Protein sequence: CAWLREDEQYF. The chain has TRBV30 and TRBJ2-7, with TRBD2 as a possible D gene (6 bases). The CDR3 has 11 amino acids. The germline gives CDR1 GTSNPN, CDR2 SVGIG (reference sequence). V dropped 5 bases and J dropped 5 bases, with 10 bases sitting between them. The variable domain in full, with the rest retrieved from reference TRBV30 and TRBJ2-7, is SQTIHQWPATLVQPVGSPLSLECTVEGTSNPNLYWYRQAAGRGLQLLFYSVGIGQISSEVPQNLSASRPQDRQFILSSKKLLLSDSGFYLCAWLREDEQYFGPGTRLTVT.

V is TRBV27 and J is TRBJ2-4; 9 positions match TRBD1. Losses at the gene ends were 4 bases for V and 1 base for J; bases not matched to a gene: 5. The CDR3 consists of 16 residues. CDR1 and CDR2 from the germline V gene are MNHEY and SMNVEV (reference sequence). This CDR3 is CASSYAQGAAKNIQYF. CDR3 DNA sequence: TGTGCCAGCAGTTACGCACAGGGGGCGGCCAAAAACATTCAGTACTTC.

This chain connects TRBV27 to TRBJ2-7; TRBD1 agrees at 7 bases. V was clipped by 6 bases and J by 5 bases; unmatched bases: 10. The CDR3 has 14 amino acids. CDR1 and CDR2 from the germline V gene are MNHEY and SMNVEV (reference sequence). CDR3 nucleotide sequence: TGTGCCAGCAGACCTGACAGGGCCCAAAACGAGCAGTACTTC. It translates to CASRPDRAQNEQYF.

The chain uses TRBV4-1 and TRBJ1-1; tentative D call: TRBD1 (5 bases). The CDR3 runs to 19 residues. V shed 0 bases and J shed 0 bases, with 20 bases lying between them. Germline V gene data show CDR1 as MGHRA and CDR2 as YSYEKL. CDR3 residues: CASSQELRQGLTMNTEAFF. CDR3 coding DNA: TGCGCCAGCAGCCAAGAGCTGAGGCAGGGACTTACAATGAACACTGAAGCTTTCTTT.

This chain links TRBV9 with TRBJ2-4; D gene ambiguous. The V gene's germline CDR1 is SGDLS and CDR2 YYNGEE. The CDR3 extends over 13 amino acids. The V end was cut by 4 bases, the J end by 8 bases, with 13 bases between. CDR3 in DNA: TGTGCCAGCAGCCCCCCCGACTCGTACATTCAGTACTTC. Protein: CASSPPDSYIQYF.

This sequence joins TRBV9 and TRBJ1-2; the match to TRBD1 covers 8 bases. Germline V lookup: CDR1 SGDLS, CDR2 YYNGEE. J was trimmed by 8 bases and V by 4 bases; bases with no gene match: 7. The CDR3 extends over 13 amino acids. CDR3 protein: CASSLDRVGGYTF. In DNA form, the CDR3 reads TGTGCCAGCAGCTTGGACAGGGTGGGCGGCTACACCTTC.

The chain has TRBV7-2 and TRBJ1-1; 9 bases align to TRBD1. The CDR3 has 15 residues. V shed 1 base, J shed 4 bases, and the junction held 4 bases outside the gene matches. Germline CDR1 SGHTA, CDR2 FQGNSA. Here the CDR3 reads CASSLETGGSTEAFF. As DNA, the CDR3 is TGTGCCAGCAGCTTAGAGACAGGGGGAAGCACTGAAGCTTTCTTT.

The rearrangement joins TRBV7-2 to TRBJ2-4, with no clear D. CDR1 and CDR2 (germline): SGHTA, FQGNSA. The CDR3 is 15 residues long. The germline V and J ends were trimmed by 0 bases and 0 bases, with 6 bases remaining between them. CDR3 nucleotide sequence: TGTGCCAGCAGCTTAGCGGGCCTAGCCAAAAACATTCAGTACTTC. Its translation is CASSLAGLAKNIQYF.

V is TRBV9 and J is TRBJ2-3; TRBD1 is a possible D gene (8 bases). V was shortened by 0 bases and J by 7 bases, with 24 bases between the two germline ends. Germline lookup yields CDR1 SGDLS and CDR2 YYNGEE. This CDR3 spans 18 amino acids. Here the CDR3 reads CASSVGPGGTGGGYTQYF. In nucleotides, the CDR3 is TGTGCCAGCAGCGTAGGCCCGGGGGGAACAGGGGGTGGCTATACGCAGTATTTT.

This clone was detected only a few times. The gene calls are TRBV7-9 and TRBJ1-1; D unresolved. CDR1 SEHNR and CDR2 FQNEAQ come from the germline V gene (reference sequence). This CDR3 has 13 amino acids. Trimming took 1 base from V and 11 from J, leaving 14 bases between them. CDR3 region: CASSLEVQPHAFF. As DNA, the CDR3 is TGTGCCAGCAGCTTAGAAGTACAGCCCCATGCTTTCTTT.